The clone carrying this TCR beta chain was counted a few times. Its cognate antigen is unknown. Per germline, CDR1 GTSNPN and CDR2 SVGIG (reference sequence). The V end lost 0 bases, the J end lost 3 bases, and 6 bases lay between the germline ends. The CDR3 spans 12 residues. The data originate from a study of post-analysis software for immune sequencing data. Findings and limits, study-wide: TRBV5-6, TRBV5-1 and TRBV20-1 were among five TRBV segments more frequent in patients than controls.

The authors incorporated unique molecular identifiers into the TCR beta cDNA libraries. TCRdb reprocessed the PCR reads with MiXCR, giving one entry per CDR3 protein. Of roughly 160,000 distinct CDR3 sequences in the sample, 30% to 45% were seen once. The V call is TRBV30, the J call TRBJ2-7; unclear D gene. This clonotype was obtained from a girl aged 10 to 17 with multiple sclerosis. Here the sequenced sample was blood, taken after autologous hematopoietic stem cell transplantation. The CDR3 DNA reads as TGTGCCTGGAGTGTATCTCTCTACGAGCAGTACTTC. This gives the protein CAWSVSLYEQYF.